The 30 T cell receptor beta chains below were found in one sample sequenced in a study of human T cells and chemical hapten exposure. Time point indicated: pre-sensitization, week 0. Treatment given: therapeutic diphenylcyclopropenone sensitization with weekly scalp DPC. TCRdb itself ran the RACE reads through MiXCR, one entry per CDR3 protein. The sample consists of some 360,000 distinct CDR3 sequences, 4% to 6% of them appearing once. Sequenced material: whole blood, taken in connection with sensitization to the hapten diphenylcyclopropenone (DPC). The receptor source for this set is a woman between 50 and 59 years old with alopecia areata. Some clones in this sample may be carry-over from other donors' samples.

A few counts support this clonotype. The rearrangement joins TRBV6-2 or TRBV6-3 to TRBJ2-1; D not resolved. V shed 1 base and J shed 6 bases, with 10 bases lying between them. The germline V gene has CDR1 MNHEY and CDR2 SVGEGT. This CDR3 spans 14 amino acids. CDR3 region: CASSYWADGNEQFF. The CDR3 nucleotides read TGTGCCAGCAGTTACTGGGCGGATGGCAATGAGCAGTTCTTC.

This clonotype showed up many times. This chain joins TRBV6-5 and TRBJ2-5, with D tentatively TRBD1 or TRBD2 (6 bases each). The CDR3 has 13 amino acids. Germline lookup yields CDR1 MNHEY and CDR2 SVGAGI. The V gene lost 9 bases and the J gene lost 1 base, with 12 bases spanning the gap. In DNA, the CDR3 is TGTGCCAGTTCGGGGGCCCCCCAAGAGACCCAGTACTTC. Translation: CASSGAPQETQYF.

This clonotype appeared many times. The V and J genes are TRBV5-1 and TRBJ1-1, with 9 bases aligning to TRBD1. This CDR3 region has 14 residues. Germline V gene data show CDR1 as SGHRS and CDR2 as YFSETQ. Trimming removed 3 bases from V and 4 bases from J; junction bases left unmatched: 4. Written as DNA, the CDR3 is TGCGCCAGCAGCTGGGGACAGGGCGTCACTGAAGCTTTCTTT. Residues: CASSWGQGVTEAFF.

Only a few counts were recorded for this clonotype. The V and J genes are TRBV6-5 and TRBJ2-3; D may correspond to TRBD1 or TRBD2 (5 bases each). The length of the CDR3 is 14 residues. Germline V lookup: CDR1 MNHEY, CDR2 SVGAGI. V was shortened by 8 bases and J by 1 base, with 13 bases between the two germline ends. The CDR3 protein is CASSDQGGTDTQYF. CDR3 DNA: TGTGCCAGCTCGGATCAGGGAGGCACAGATACGCAGTATTTT.

This clonotype showed up many times. The chain joins TRBV11-2 to TRBJ2-5, with 10 bases lining up with TRBD2. V lost 5 bases to trimming and J lost 1 base; unmatched junction nucleotides: 4. This CDR3 has 15 amino acids. The germline V gene has CDR1 SGHAT and CDR2 FQNNGV. The CDR3, as DNA: TGTGCCAGCAGCCCGAGCGGGGGGGCCCAAGAGACCCAGTACTTC. Translating it yields CASSPSGGAQETQYF.

The gene calls are TRBV9 and TRBJ2-4; 7 bases are a match to TRBD1. The V gene's germline CDR1 is SGDLS and CDR2 YYNGEE. The CDR3 consists of 15 residues. V was clipped by 4 bases and J by 7 bases; unmatched bases: 11. The CDR3 loop is CASSRQGEYRNIQYF. The CDR3 region has the DNA TGTGCCAGCAGCCGGCAGGGGGAGTATCGGAACATTCAGTACTTC.

V usage is TRBV10-3 and J usage is TRBJ1-6; tentative D call: TRBD1 (5 bases). V was clipped by 8 bases and J by 7 bases, with 21 bases between them. CDR3 size: 16 residues. Germline-derived CDR1 and CDR2 are ENHRY and SYGVKD. CDR3 sequence (DNA): TGTGCCATCGCTAACAGCGTCGGGGGGATGAATTCACCCCTCCACTTT. It yields the protein CAIANSVGGMNSPLHF.

The table lists this clonotype with many counts. The chain uses TRBV18 and TRBJ1-5; 8 bases map to TRBD1. Losses at the gene ends were 2 bases for V and 3 bases for J; bases not matched to a gene: 9. The CDR3 totals 17 residues. Germline V CDR1 and CDR2: KGHSH, LQKENI. The CDR3, as DNA: TGTGCCAGCTCACCAGGGGACAGGCTACTAAACAATCAGCCCCAGCATTTT. Its translation is CASSPGDRLLNNQPQHF.

The V call is TRBV28, the J call TRBJ2-7; 12 positions match TRBD2. With 4 bases clipped from V and 2 bases from J, the junction kept 9 bases outside the gene matches. Germline V gene sequence: CDR1 MDHEN, CDR2 SYDVKM. The CDR3 runs to 17 residues. DNA of the CDR3: TGTGCCAGCAGTTACCGGACTAGCGGGATAATCGCCTACGAGCAGTACTTC. This codes for CASSYRTSGIIAYEQYF.

This clonotype was seen at least ten times. V usage is TRBV4-2 and J usage is TRBJ2-7; D may be TRBD2 (5 bases). Germline CDR1 is LGHNA and CDR2 is YNFKEQ. This CDR3 is built from 15 residues. Deletions cut 3 bases from V and 3 bases from J, with 15 bases between. The CDR3 nucleotides read TGTGCCAGCAGCCAGTCTGCTAGCCCAAGCTACGAGCAGTACTTC. This encodes CASSQSASPSYEQYF.

The J gene is TRBJ1-3, the V gene TRBV6-6, with TRBD1 identical over 7 bases. Trimming cost V 10 bases and J 4 bases; bases outside gene matches: 22. CDR1 and CDR2 from the germline V gene are MNHNY and SVGAGI (reference sequence). The CDR3 runs 18 residues. CDR3 region: CAMSRGPPDRAGGNTIYF. CDR3 sequence (DNA): TGTGCCATGTCACGCGGGCCCCCCGACAGGGCCGGGGGAAACACCATATATTTT.

This clonotype has at least ten counts. V and J are TRBV12-3 or TRBV12-4 and TRBJ2-3; D is unclear. The CDR3 covers 13 residues. Trimming cost V 2 bases and J 6 bases, with 9 bases left between them. The CDR3 nucleotides read TGTGCCAGCAGTTTATGGTCTGGGGATACGCAGTATTTT. This translates into CASSLWSGDTQYF.

This clonotype was detected ten times or more. The gene calls are TRBV5-1 and TRBJ2-1; TRBD2 matches 10 bases. V shed 4 bases, J shed 9 bases, and the junction held 10 bases outside the gene matches. Germline CDR1 SGHRS, CDR2 YFSETQ. The CDR3 runs to 15 residues. CDR3 protein: CASSEPGLAPGEQFF. The DNA for the CDR3 is TGCGCCAGCAGCGAACCGGGACTAGCGCCTGGTGAGCAGTTCTTC.

The J gene is TRBJ2-7, the V gene TRBV7-9, with D possibly TRBD1 on 5 matching bases. The CDR3 loop spans 16 amino acids. Deletions cut 2 bases from V and 1 base from J, with 15 bases between. Germline V CDR1 and CDR2: SEHNR, FQNEAQ (reference sequence). The CDR3 protein is CASSLKAGSPSYEQYF. In DNA form, the CDR3 reads TGTGCCAGCAGCTTAAAGGCAGGGTCACCTTCCTACGAGCAGTACTTC.

The V call is TRBV29-1, the J call TRBJ1-4; TRBD1 is a possible D gene (6 bases). Germline loops: CDR1 SQVTM, CDR2 ANQGSEA. V was trimmed by 0 bases and J by 3 bases, leaving 14 bases between them. The CDR3 runs 16 residues. CDR3 sequence: CSVEDIEGDSNEKLFF. CDR3 DNA: TGCAGCGTTGAAGATATAGAGGGGGACTCTAATGAAAAACTGTTTTTT.

This clonotype was seen repeatedly, ten times or more. This chain connects TRBV29-1 to TRBJ2-5; D ambiguous. V dropped 4 bases and J dropped 5 bases, with 8 bases sitting between them. Germline assignment: CDR1 SQVTM and CDR2 ANQGSEA. This CDR3 is built from 11 residues. CDR3 in DNA: TGCAGCGTTGGAGAGCCGGAGACCCAGTACTTC. Its protein product is CSVGEPETQYF.

This clonotype was seen ten or more times. The V gene is TRBV27, the J gene TRBJ2-7, with D maybe TRBD2 (6 bases). The germline V gene has CDR1 MNHEY and CDR2 SMNVEV (reference sequence). Trimming removed 2 bases from V and 3 bases from J, with 14 bases in between. The CDR3 sequence is 15 residues long. The CDR3 loop is CASSLEGWGLYEQYF. CDR3 nucleotides: TGTGCCAGCAGTTTAGAAGGTTGGGGACTCTACGAGCAGTACTTC.

This clonotype has only a few counts. This chain links TRBV9 with TRBJ1-6, with unresolved D. The CDR3 covers 15 residues. Looked up from germline, CDR1 is SGDLS and CDR2 is YYNGEE. Trimming left V 3 bases short and J 0 bases short, with 7 bases between. The CDR3 protein is CASSESSSYNSPLHF. The CDR3, as DNA: TGTGCCAGCAGCGAGTCGAGCTCCTATAATTCACCCCTCCACTTT.

This clonotype was counted between two and nine times. This chain uses TRBV13 with TRBJ2-3; 14 bases are a match to TRBD2. This CDR3 spans 18 amino acids. The germline V gene encodes CDR1 PRHDT and CDR2 FYEKMQ (reference sequence). The J segment lost 5 bases and the V segment lost 4 bases, leaving 11 bases of the junction unmatched. The CDR3 DNA is TGTGCCAGCAGCTCCCACCTCATGACTAGCGGGGGGGTAGATACGCAGTATTTT. Residues: CASSSHLMTSGGVDTQYF. The variable domain in full, completed from reference TRBV13 and TRBJ2-3, reads AAGVIQSPRHLIKEKRETATLKCYPIPRHDTVYWYQQGPGQDPQFLISFYEKMQSDKGSIPDRFSAQQFSDYHSELNMSSLELGDSALYFCASSSHLMTSGGVDTQYFGPGTRLTVL.

V and J are TRBV24-1 and TRBJ2-5; unclear D gene. Germline V gene sequence: CDR1 KGHDR, CDR2 SFDVKD. The CDR3 is 13 residues long. V was shortened by 3 bases and J by 5 bases, with 9 bases between the two germline ends. CDR3 bases: TGTGCCACCAGTGATCCGGCTACCGAGACCCAGTACTTC. It codes for CATSDPATETQYF.

This clonotype was found many times. This sequence joins TRBV27 and TRBJ2-7; possible D gene TRBD1, 5 bases. Per germline, CDR1 MNHEY and CDR2 SMNVEV (reference sequence). CDR3 size: 14 residues. Deletions cut 0 bases from V and 6 bases from J, with 12 bases between. This chain's CDR3 is CASSLSWTTGEQYF. CDR3 nucleotide sequence: TGTGCCAGCAGTTTATCCTGGACAACGGGCGAGCAGTACTTC.

This clonotype showed up just a few times. The rearrangement uses TRBV6-1 and TRBJ2-3; D remains ambiguous. The CDR3 extends over 14 amino acids. V was trimmed by 7 bases and J by 7 bases, leaving 18 bases between them. Germline lookup yields CDR1 MNHNS and CDR2 SASEGT. The CDR3 coding sequence is TGTGCCAGCAAGGCAGGTCACTTGGCGTATACGCAGTATTTT. This translates into CASKAGHLAYTQYF.

This chain joins TRBV20-1 and TRBJ1-2; D perhaps matches TRBD1 (6 bases). Trimming cost V 6 bases and J 5 bases, with 7 bases left between them. Germline V gene sequence: CDR1 DFQATT, CDR2 SNEGSKA (reference sequence). The CDR3 is 10 residues long. The CDR3 spells CSAGQYGYTF. CDR3 nucleotides: TGCAGTGCGGGACAATATGGCTACACCTTC.

This clonotype was seen at least ten times. The chain recombines TRBV7-2 with TRBJ1-5; perhaps TRBD1 as D (6 bases). The CDR3 sequence is 14 residues long. Germline lookup yields CDR1 SGHTA and CDR2 FQGNSA. V gave up 7 bases and J gave up 3 bases, with 13 bases separating them. CDR3 loop: CASTPGANNQPQHF. CDR3 DNA sequence: TGTGCCAGCACCCCAGGGGCCAACAATCAGCCCCAGCATTTT.

This clonotype was picked up many times. The chain links TRBV6-1 to TRBJ1-5; D is undetermined. V lost 1 base and J lost 2, with 6 bases in between. The CDR3 covers 14 residues. Germline CDR1 is MNHNS and CDR2 is SASEGT. The CDR3, as DNA: TGTGCCAGCAGTGAAGGATGGGGCAATCAGCCCCAGCATTTT. It translates to CASSEGWGNQPQHF.

J is TRBJ1-1 and V is TRBV28, with 7 bases lining up with TRBD1. Looked up from germline, CDR1 is MDHEN and CDR2 is SYDVKM. The CDR3 consists of 13 residues. V shed 5 bases and J 11 bases; nucleotides not matched to a gene: 11. The CDR3 here is CASSAPGRGKAFF. For the CDR3, the DNA is TGTGCCAGCAGTGCCCCGGGCAGGGGGAAGGCTTTCTTT.

This clonotype has a handful of counts. The chain's CDR3 is CASSVGPACWTEDGNSNQPQHF. The CDR3 nucleotides are TGTGCCAGCAGCGTAGGTCCGGCATGTTGGACAGAAGATGGGAACAGCAATCAGCCCCAGCATTTT. This sequence joins TRBV9 and TRBJ1-5; tentative D call: TRBD1 (6 bases). The germline V gene has CDR1 SGDLS and CDR2 YYNGEE. Trimming took off 0 bases at V and 1 base at J, with 29 bases between the two ends. The CDR3 is made up of 22 amino acids.

This rearrangement joins TRBV2 to TRBJ1-6; D not resolved. Germline CDR1 is SNHLY and CDR2 is FYNNEI. The CDR3 is 16 residues long. The germline V and J ends were trimmed by 6 bases and 9 bases, with 21 bases remaining between them. The CDR3 coding sequence is TGTGCCAGCAGCCCCGCGAGCGGGCGAACGAGTTCACCCCTCCACTTT. It translates to CASSPASGRTSSPLHF.

Only a few counts were recorded for this clonotype. The chain recombines TRBV7-9 with TRBJ1-2; 7 positions match TRBD1. V shed 3 bases and J 2 bases; nucleotides not matched to a gene: 3. Germline assignment: CDR1 SEHNR and CDR2 FQNEAQ (reference sequence). The CDR3 totals 14 residues. DNA for the CDR3: TGTGCCAGCAGCTTTGCGACAGGGAACTATGGCTACACCTTC. This encodes CASSFATGNYGYTF.

In this sample, this clonotype turned up many times. The chain couples TRBV5-5 to TRBJ2-5, with D possibly matching TRBD1 (5 bases). Germline loops: CDR1 SGHKS, CDR2 YYEKEE (reference sequence). This CDR3 is built from 14 residues. The germline V and J ends were trimmed by 4 bases and 2 bases, with 12 bases remaining between them. The chain's CDR3 is CASSDWGLQETQYF. In DNA form, the CDR3 reads TGTGCCAGCAGCGATTGGGGCCTACAAGAGACCCAGTACTTC.